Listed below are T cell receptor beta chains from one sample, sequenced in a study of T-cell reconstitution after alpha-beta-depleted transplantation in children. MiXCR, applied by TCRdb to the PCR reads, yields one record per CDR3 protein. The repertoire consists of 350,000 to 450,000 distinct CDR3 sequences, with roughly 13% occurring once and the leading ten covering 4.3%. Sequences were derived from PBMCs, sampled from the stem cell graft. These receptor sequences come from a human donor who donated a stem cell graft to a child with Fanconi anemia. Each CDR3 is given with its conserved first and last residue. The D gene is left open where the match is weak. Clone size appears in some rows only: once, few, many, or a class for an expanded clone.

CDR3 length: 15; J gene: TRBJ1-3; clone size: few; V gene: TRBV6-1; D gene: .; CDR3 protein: CASSVRGASGNTIYF; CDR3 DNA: TGTGCCAGCAGTGTGAGGGGGGCCTCTGGAAACACCATATATTTT
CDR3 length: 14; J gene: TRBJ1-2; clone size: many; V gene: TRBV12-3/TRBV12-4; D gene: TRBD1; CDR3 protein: CASSRTGDMDGYTF; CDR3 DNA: TGTGCCAGCAGCAGGACAGGGGATATGGATGGCTACACCTTC
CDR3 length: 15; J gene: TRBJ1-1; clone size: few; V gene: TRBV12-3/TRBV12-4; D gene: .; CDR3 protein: CASSWYLGVANEAFF; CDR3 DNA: TGTGCCAGCAGTTGGTACCTGGGGGTGGCAAATGAAGCTTTCTTT
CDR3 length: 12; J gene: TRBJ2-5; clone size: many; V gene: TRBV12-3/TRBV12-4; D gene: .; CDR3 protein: CASSLSVGLGYF; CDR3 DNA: TGTGCCAGCAGTTTGTCAGTGGGTTTGGGGTACTTC
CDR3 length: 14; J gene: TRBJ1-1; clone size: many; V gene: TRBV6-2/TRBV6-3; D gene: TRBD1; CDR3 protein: CASRYGTESLEAFF; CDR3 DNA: TGTGCCAGCAGATACGGGACAGAGAGCCTTGAAGCTTTCTTT
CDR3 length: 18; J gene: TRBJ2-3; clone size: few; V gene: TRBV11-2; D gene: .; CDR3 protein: CASSLLGGEGYSTDTQYF; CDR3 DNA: TGTGCCAGCAGCCTCTTAGGCGGGGAAGGGTATAGCACAGATACGCAGTATTTT
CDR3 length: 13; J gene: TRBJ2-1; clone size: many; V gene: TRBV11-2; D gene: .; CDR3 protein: CASSLGLNNEQFF; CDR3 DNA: TGTGCCAGCAGCCTGGGACTGAACAATGAGCAGTTCTTC
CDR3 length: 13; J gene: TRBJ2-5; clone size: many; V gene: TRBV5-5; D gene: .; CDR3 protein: CASSLRGEETQYF; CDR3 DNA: TGTGCCAGCAGCTTGCGTGGAGAGGAGACCCAGTACTTC
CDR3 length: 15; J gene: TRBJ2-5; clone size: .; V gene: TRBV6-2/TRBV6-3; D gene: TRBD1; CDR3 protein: CASRAGTGNKETQYF; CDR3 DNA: TGTGCCAGCCGAGCCGGGACAGGAAACAAAGAGACCCAGTACTTC
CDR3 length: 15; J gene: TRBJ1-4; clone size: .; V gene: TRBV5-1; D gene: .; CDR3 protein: CASTADGATNEKLFF; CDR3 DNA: TGCGCCAGCACCGCTGACGGCGCAACTAATGAAAAACTGTTTTTT
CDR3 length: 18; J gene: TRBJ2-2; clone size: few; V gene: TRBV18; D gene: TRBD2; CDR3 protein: CASSPDFTPSGGTGELFF; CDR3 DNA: TGTGCCAGCTCACCAGACTTTACCCCTAGCGGGGGAACCGGGGAGCTGTTTTTT
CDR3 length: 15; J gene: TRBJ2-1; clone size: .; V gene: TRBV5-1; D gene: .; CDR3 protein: CASSERDNSYNEQFF; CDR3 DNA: TGCGCCAGCAGCGAGCGGGACAACTCCTACAATGAGCAGTTCTTC
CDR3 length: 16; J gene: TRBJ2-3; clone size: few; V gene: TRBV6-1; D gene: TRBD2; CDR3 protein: CASSKRTPGRTDTQYF; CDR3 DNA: TGTGCCAGCAGTAAACGGACCCCCGGGAGGACAGATACGCAGTATTTT
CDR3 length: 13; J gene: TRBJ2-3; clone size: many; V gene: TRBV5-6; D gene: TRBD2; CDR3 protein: CASSLGLVGTQYF; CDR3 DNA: TGTGCCAGCAGCCTTGGACTAGTTGGTACGCAGTATTTT
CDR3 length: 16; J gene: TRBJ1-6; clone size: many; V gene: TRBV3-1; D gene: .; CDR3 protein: CASSQDWGSRQSPLHF; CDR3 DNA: TGTGCCAGCAGCCAAGACTGGGGGAGTCGCCAGTCACCCCTCCACTTT
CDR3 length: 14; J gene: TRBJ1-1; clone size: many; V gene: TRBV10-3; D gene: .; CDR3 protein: CAISEPGGITEAFF; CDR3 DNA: TGTGCCATCAGTGAACCGGGAGGTATCACTGAAGCTTTCTTT
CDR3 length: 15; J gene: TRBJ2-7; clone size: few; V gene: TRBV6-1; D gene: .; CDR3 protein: CASSPQGAGAYEQYF; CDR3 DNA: TGTGCCAGCAGTCCTCAAGGGGCTGGGGCGTACGAGCAGTACTTC
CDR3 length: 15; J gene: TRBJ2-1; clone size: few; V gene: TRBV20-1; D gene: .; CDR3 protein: CSARDPRLFYNEQFF; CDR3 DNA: TGCAGTGCTAGAGATCCGCGACTATTCTACAATGAGCAGTTCTTC
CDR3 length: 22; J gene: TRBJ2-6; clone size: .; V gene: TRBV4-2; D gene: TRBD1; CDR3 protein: CASSHGQIAGTGINSGANVLTF; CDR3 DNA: TGTGCCAGCAGCCATGGGCAGATCGCCGGGACAGGGATAAACTCTGGGGCCAACGTCCTGACTTTC
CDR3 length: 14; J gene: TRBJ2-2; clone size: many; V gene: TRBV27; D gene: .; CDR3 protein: CASSPMDFLGELFF; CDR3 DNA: TGTGCCAGCAGTCCGATGGACTTCCTCGGGGAGCTGTTTTTT
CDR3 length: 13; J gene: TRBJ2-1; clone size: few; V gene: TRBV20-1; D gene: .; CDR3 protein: CSARRPHGDEQFF; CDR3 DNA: TGCAGTGCCAGGAGACCCCATGGGGATGAGCAGTTCTTC
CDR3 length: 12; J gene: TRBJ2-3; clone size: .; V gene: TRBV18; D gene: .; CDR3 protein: CASCISTDTQYF; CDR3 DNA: TGTGCCAGCTGCATAAGCACAGATACGCAGTATTTT
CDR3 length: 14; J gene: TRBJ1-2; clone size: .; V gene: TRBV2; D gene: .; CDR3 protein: CASSDGGLFYGYTF; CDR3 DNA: TGTGCCAGCAGTGATGGGGGGCTGTTCTATGGCTACACCTTC
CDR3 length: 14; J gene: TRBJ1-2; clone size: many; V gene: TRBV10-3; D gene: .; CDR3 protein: CAIRDSYYNYGYTF; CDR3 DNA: TGTGCCATCAGGGACAGCTATTATAACTATGGCTACACCTTC
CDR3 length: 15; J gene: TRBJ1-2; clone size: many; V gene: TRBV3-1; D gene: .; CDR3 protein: CASSQGATSNYGYTF; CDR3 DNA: TGTGCCAGCAGCCAGGGGGCCACCTCTAACTATGGCTACACCTTC